The 15 T cell receptor beta chains listed next were all sequenced from one sample in a study of HIV-infected patients and healthy controls. Each CDR3 protein gets one entry after TCRdb re-called the 5' RACE reads with MiXCR. The data show 70,000 or so distinct CDR3 sequences, with roughly a sixth seen just once and less than 6% held by the top ten. Material for sequencing was CD4+ T cells from blood. The receptors derive from a human donor in good health.

V and J are TRBV6-5 and TRBJ2-7; 9 nucleotides line up with TRBD1. The CDR3 runs to 14 residues. V lost 5 bases to trimming and J lost 9 bases; unmatched junction nucleotides: 11. From germline, CDR1 is MNHEY and CDR2 SVGAGI. The CDR3 DNA is TGTGCCAGCAGTAACCGGGACAGGGTACGTGGGCAGTACTTC. Its protein is CASSNRDRVRGQYF.

This clonotype was counted between two and nine times. The chain couples TRBV5-1 to TRBJ2-4; 7 bases line up with TRBD2. In germline, CDR1 is SGHRS, CDR2 YFSETQ. This CDR3 has 15 amino acids. Trimming cost V 0 bases and J 8 bases; bases outside gene matches: 8. The CDR3 DNA is TGCGCCAGCAGCTTGGATGTAAGGGGAGGGGACATTCAGTACTTC. Amino acids: CASSLDVRGGDIQYF.

This clonotype was detected only a few times. V usage is TRBV30 and J usage is TRBJ2-1; no reliable D call. CDR3 length: 13 amino acids. CDR1 is GTSNPN and CDR2 is SVGIG in the germline V gene (reference sequence). Between the trimmed V and J ends, which lost 0 bases and 7 bases, there was a span of 10 bases. CDR3 region: CAWSVSFGNEQFF. The DNA for the CDR3 is TGTGCCTGGAGTGTTTCGTTTGGGAATGAGCAGTTCTTC.

The chain recombines TRBV7-9 with TRBJ2-1; D perhaps matches TRBD2 (6 bases). The CDR3 length is 16 residues. Per germline, CDR1 SEHNR and CDR2 FQNEAQ (reference sequence). V shed 1 base and J shed 9 bases, with 19 bases lying between them. CDR3: CASSLGSNLASPEQFF. DNA for the CDR3: TGTGCCAGCAGCTTAGGCTCCAATCTAGCGTCACCTGAGCAGTTCTTC.

This clonotype was picked up a small number of times. The V call is TRBV24-1, the J call TRBJ2-3; D is ambiguous. CDR1 and CDR2 (germline): KGHDR, SFDVKD. Trimming stripped 3 bases from V and 2 bases from J, with 11 bases between. The CDR3 is made up of 15 amino acids. CDR3 nucleotide sequence: TGTGCCACCAGTGATACCCGAGCAGTCACAGATACGCAGTATTTT. Amino acid sequence: CATSDTRAVTDTQYF.

This clonotype was counted only a few times. DNA of the CDR3: TGTGCCAGCAGCCTGCCGGGACAGGTACGGAACACTGAAGCTTTCTTT. Protein: CASSLPGQVRNTEAFF. This chain uses TRBV7-9 with TRBJ1-1, with 8 positions matching TRBD1. Germline-derived CDR1 and CDR2 are SEHNR and FQNEAQ (reference sequence). This CDR3 is built from 16 residues. J lost 1 base, V lost 5 bases, and 9 bases had no gene match.

This clonotype was counted ten times or more. This sequence joins TRBV28 and TRBJ2-3; D not certain. CDR1 and CDR2 (germline): MDHEN, SYDVKM. The CDR3 consists of 14 residues. V lost 1 base and J 7 bases, leaving 12 bases between the germline ends. CDR3 sequence reads: CASSLSSLPNTQYF. CDR3 DNA: TGTGCCAGCAGTTTATCTAGTCTCCCCAATACGCAGTATTTT.

This clonotype was observed a few times. The gene calls are TRBV20-1 and TRBJ1-6, with TRBD1 matching 11 bases. Germline CDR1 and CDR2: DFQATT and SNEGSKA (reference sequence). The trim removed 1 base at V and 9 bases at J, leaving 11 bases unmatched. This CDR3 spans 17 amino acids. CDR3 DNA sequence: TGCAGTGCTAGAGTACCCTGGACAGGGGGCTTTGGTTCACCCCTCCACTTT. It translates to CSARVPWTGGFGSPLHF.

The chain employs TRBV28 and TRBJ1-6, with unresolved D. Trimming took 3 bases from V and 10 from J, leaving 16 bases between them. The germline gives CDR1 MDHEN, CDR2 SYDVKM. This CDR3 has 15 amino acids. The CDR3 bases are TGTGCCAGCAGTTTTTTATCGGACTCCAGGTCACCCCTCCACTTT. It yields the protein CASSFLSDSRSPLHF.

CDR3 region: CASSLNGNRGYTF. In DNA form, the CDR3 reads TGTGCCAGCAGCTTAAACGGGAATCGTGGCTACACCTTC. The chain couples TRBV7-2 to TRBJ1-2, with D unclear. The CDR3 consists of 13 residues. The germline V and J ends were trimmed by 2 bases and 7 bases, with 11 bases remaining between them. CDR1 is SGHTA and CDR2 is FQGNSA in the germline V gene.

CDR3 nucleotide sequence: TGTGCCACCACTGCGCCTAGCGGGGGAGATACGCAGTATTTT. It translates to CATTAPSGGDTQYF. The chain is built from TRBV2 and TRBJ2-3; TRBD2 aligns across 10 bases. CDR3 length: 14 residues. J gave up 5 bases and V 10 bases, and 9 bases lay outside the gene matches. Germline CDR1 is SNHLY and CDR2 is FYNNEI.

The sample holds a few counts of this clonotype. The chain carries TRBV2 and TRBJ1-1; 11 bases map to TRBD1. Germline V gene sequence: CDR1 SNHLY, CDR2 FYNNEI. Losses at the gene ends were 7 bases for V and 4 bases for J; bases not matched to a gene: 2. This CDR3 region has 13 residues. CDR3 in DNA: TGTGCCAGCAATGGACAGGGGGCCACTGAAGCTTTCTTT. Protein sequence: CASNGQGATEAFF.

This clonotype came up a few times. The V call is TRBV7-9, the J call TRBJ1-2; no firm D call. V was cut by 2 bases and J by 2 bases, with 9 bases left in between. Germline values: CDR1 SEHNR, CDR2 FQNEAQ (reference sequence). The CDR3 totals 14 residues. CDR3 region: CASSLTAANYGYTF. The CDR3 DNA sequence: TGTGCCAGCAGCTTAACGGCAGCAAACTATGGCTACACCTTC.

This clonotype was seen a handful of times. The V call is TRBV19, the J call TRBJ2-5; the D is unclear. The CDR3 covers 13 residues. Germline V lookup: CDR1 LNHDA, CDR2 SQIVND (reference sequence). V gave up 6 bases and J gave up 2 bases, with 10 bases separating them. CDR3 DNA sequence: TGTGCCAGTAGCCGAACGGATCAAGAGACCCAGTACTTC. Its protein is CASSRTDQETQYF.

There are many counts of this clonotype. The genes are TRBV20-1 and TRBJ2-4; 11 nucleotides align to TRBD2. CDR3 length equals 13 residues. Germline V CDR1 and CDR2: DFQATT, SNEGSKA (reference sequence). The J segment lost 11 bases and the V segment lost 5 bases, leaving 8 bases of the junction unmatched. For the CDR3, the DNA is TGCAGTGCTCCTGTGCCGGGACTAGCGGTTCAGTACTTC. It translates to CSAPVPGLAVQYF.